The 27 T cell receptor beta chains below were found in one sample sequenced in a study of T cell responses to AZD1222 COVID-19 vaccine. Profiled with immunoSEQ multiplex PCR; TCRdb holds only in-frame clones, not every one. The data contain around 130,000 clones, roughly 92% of them seen just once; the ten biggest clones take up 0.85% to 1.2%. The sequences come from peripheral blood, collected 28 days after the second AZD1222 dose. The receptors come from an adult who received the AZD1222 COVID-19 vaccine.

This clone was seen once. Germline and junction disagree at one end, which may indicate a read error. J is TRBJ2-7 and V is TRBV2; no clear D gene. The CDR3 runs 12 residues. Germline loops: CDR1 SNHLY, CDR2 FYNNEI. The CDR3 reads CASSENGPSPIF. In nucleotides, the CDR3 is TGTGCCAGCAGTGAAAATGGTCCTTCTCCGATCTTC.

A few counts support this clone. The V call is TRBV9, the J call TRBJ2-3; no clear D. This CDR3 is built from 14 residues. Trimming cost V 0 bases and J 1 base, with 6 bases left between them. From germline, CDR1 is SGDLS and CDR2 YYNGEE. This CDR3 reads CASSVEGRTDTQYF. CDR3 DNA sequence: TGTGCCAGCAGCGTAGAAGGTCGCACAGATACGCAGTATTTT.

This clone was detected only once. The chain has TRBV7-8 and TRBJ2-3; unclear D gene. Germline V lookup: CDR1 SGHVS, CDR2 FQNEAQ. V lost 3 bases and J lost 0, with 7 bases in between. CDR3 length: 14 amino acids. CDR3 nucleotide sequence: TGTGCCAGCAGCTTGGGTCTTAGCACAGATACGCAGTATTTT. Its translation: CASSLGLSTDTQYF.

This chain joins TRBV6-6 and TRBJ1-5; the D gene is possibly TRBD1 (6 bases). CDR3 length: 14 amino acids. V was clipped by 3 bases and J by 3 bases, with 9 bases between them. Germline V CDR1 and CDR2: MNHNY, SVGAGI (reference sequence). CDR3 nucleotide sequence: TGTGCCAGCAGTTATACAGGGATCAATCAGCCCCAGCATTTT. Its translation: CASSYTGINQPQHF.

This chain connects TRBV11-3 to TRBJ2-3, with 12 bases lining up with TRBD2. J was trimmed by 2 bases and V by 1 base; bases with no gene match: 4. This CDR3 spans 17 amino acids. Germline CDR1 SGHNT, CDR2 YENEEA. In nucleotides, the CDR3 is TGTGCCAGCAGCTTAGGTCTAGCGGGGGGGCTCACAGATACGCAGTATTTT. Its protein is CASSLGLAGGLTDTQYF.

CDR3 loop: CASRTGVNSPLHF. Here the CDR3 DNA reads TGTGCCAGTAGAACGGGGGTTAATTCACCCCTCCACTTT. The gene calls are TRBV19 and TRBJ1-6, with a tentative D call TRBD1 (5 bases). The CDR3 has 13 amino acids. CDR1 and CDR2 (germline): LNHDA, SQIVND (reference sequence). Trimming pared 6 bases from V and 6 bases from J, leaving 9 bases between.

The chain recombines TRBV27 with TRBJ1-5; D is undetermined. This CDR3 spans 15 amino acids. V was trimmed by 5 bases and J by 3 bases, leaving 14 bases between them. Germline V gene lookup returns CDR1 MNHEY and CDR2 SMNVEV (reference sequence). Here the CDR3 reads CASSPQSPDNQPQHF. The CDR3 DNA follows: TGTGCCAGCAGTCCCCAATCACCAGACAATCAGCCCCAGCATTTT.

V usage is TRBV18 and J usage is TRBJ1-1; D is undetermined. Trimming cost V 8 bases and J 7 bases, with 14 bases left between them. Looked up from germline, CDR1 is KGHSH and CDR2 is LQKENI. The CDR3 sequence is 12 residues long. The CDR3 reads CASHPDGFEAFF. CDR3 sequence (DNA): TGTGCCAGCCATCCGGACGGGTTTGAAGCTTTCTTT.

The chain combines TRBV9 with TRBJ2-7; 13 bases agree with TRBD2. Germline lookup yields CDR1 SGDLS and CDR2 YYNGEE. J was trimmed by 1 base and V by 3 bases; bases with no gene match: 4. The CDR3 length is 16 residues. CDR3: CASSEGGLAGSYEQYF. Written as DNA, the CDR3 is TGTGCCAGCAGCGAAGGGGGACTAGCGGGGTCCTACGAGCAGTACTTC.

The chain carries TRBV28 and TRBJ2-1, with unresolved D. V lost 4 bases and J lost 2, with 6 bases in between. The CDR3 sequence is 13 residues long. CDR1 is MDHEN and CDR2 is SYDVKM in the germline V gene. The CDR3 sequence is CASSWQAYNEQFF. DNA for the CDR3: TGTGCCAGCAGTTGGCAGGCCTACAATGAGCAGTTCTTC.

The J gene is TRBJ1-5, the V gene TRBV7-2; maybe TRBD1 (6 bases). Trimming left V 1 base short and J 5 bases short, with 15 bases between. CDR3 length: 16 amino acids. Germline CDR1 is SGHTA and CDR2 is FQGNSA. In nucleotides, the CDR3 is TGTGCCAGCAGCTTAGTAGGTGGGGGCGCGGATCAGCCCCAGCATTTT. Protein product: CASSLVGGGADQPQHF.

V gene TRBV5-1 combines with J gene TRBJ1-2, with D maybe TRBD1 (6 bases). Germline V CDR1 and CDR2: SGHRS, YFSETQ. The germline V and J ends were trimmed by 0 bases and 3 bases, with 12 bases remaining between them. The CDR3 runs to 15 residues. The CDR3 bases are TGCGCCAGCAGCTTGGATGGGGGCCCCTACTATGGCTACACCTTC. As protein: CASSLDGGPYYGYTF. The full variable domain, with the rest looked up from reference TRBV5-1 and TRBJ1-2, is KAGVTQTPRYLIKTRGQQVTLSCSPISGHRSVSWYQQTPGQGLQFLFEYFSETQRNKGNFPGRFSGRQFSNSRSEMNVSTLELGDSALYLCASSLDGGPYYGYTFGSGTRLTVV.

The chain joins TRBV14 to TRBJ1-3; D is perhaps TRBD1 (6 bases). V was cut by 1 base and J by 6 bases, with 10 bases left in between. CDR1 and CDR2 (germline): SGHDN, FVKESK. There are 14 residues in the CDR3. CDR3 amino acids: CASSQVAGENTIYF. The CDR3 bases are TGTGCCAGCAGCCAAGTTGCAGGGGAAAACACCATATATTTT. Filled out from reference TRBV14 and TRBJ1-3, the complete variable domain reads EAGVTQFPSHSVIEKGQTVTLRCDPISGHDNLYWYRRVMGKEIKFLLHFVKESKQDESGMPNNRFLAERTGGTYSTLKVQPAELEDSGVYFCASSQVAGENTIYFGEGSWLTVV.

The chain employs TRBV15 and TRBJ2-3; D call uncertain. V was clipped by 1 base and J by 0 bases, with 8 bases between them. The CDR3 totals 15 residues. Germline V CDR1 and CDR2: LNHNV, YYDKDF (reference sequence). In DNA, the CDR3 is TGTGCCACCAGCAGAGTGCCTTCTAGCACAGATACGCAGTATTTT. This translates into CATSRVPSSTDTQYF. The entire variable domain, with the rest obtained from reference TRBV15 and TRBJ2-3, is as follows: DAMVIQNPRYQVTQFGKPVTLSCSQTLNHNVMYWYQQKSSQAPKLLFHYYDKDFNNEADTPDNFQSRRPNTSFCFLDIRSPGLGDTAMYLCATSRVPSSTDTQYFGPGTRLTVL.

The chain employs TRBV2 and TRBJ1-4, with D uncertain. The CDR3 is 13 amino acids. Germline V CDR1 and CDR2: SNHLY, FYNNEI. Trimming cost V 8 bases and J 8 bases, with 15 bases left between them. CDR3 DNA sequence: TGTGCCAGCTCGGGCCGCGTGGAAGAAAAACTGTTTTTT. Translated, it gives CASSGRVEEKLFF.

The J gene is TRBJ1-5, the V gene TRBV24-1, with D possibly TRBD1 on 5 matching bases. V lost 3 bases, J lost 7 bases, and 12 bases lay in between. Germline CDR1 is KGHDR and CDR2 is SFDVKD. The CDR3 runs 14 residues. CDR3 region: CATSDVGQNQPQHF. Here the CDR3 DNA reads TGTGCCACCAGTGATGTGGGGCAGAACCAGCCCCAGCATTTT.

The chain joins TRBV6-2 or TRBV6-3 to TRBJ1-1; no clear D gene. The CDR3 extends over 14 amino acids. Trimming pared 5 bases from V and 3 bases from J, leaving 13 bases between. The germline V gene encodes CDR1 MNHEY and CDR2 SVGEGT. CDR3 DNA sequence: TGTGCCAGCAGTGCCCGGGGTCGGGACACTGAAGCTTTCTTT. It encodes CASSARGRDTEAFF.

This chain links TRBV30 with TRBJ2-7, with 10 bases identical to TRBD2. Per germline, CDR1 GTSNPN and CDR2 SVGIG (reference sequence). The CDR3 extends over 14 amino acids. The junction had 6 bases not matched to a gene; V was cut back by 2 bases and J by 5 bases. CDR3: CAWSQAGGSHEQYF. The CDR3 DNA reads as TGTGCCTGGAGTCAAGCGGGGGGGAGCCACGAGCAGTACTTC.

Comment on this clone: This specimen includes other DNA sequences encoding the same CDR3. This chain joins TRBV3-1 (or the pseudogene TRBV3-2) and TRBJ1-5, with 10 bases identical to TRBD1. This CDR3 contains 14 residues. Germline V CDR1 and CDR2: LGHDT, YNNKEL (reference sequence). V shed 1 base and J 6 bases; nucleotides not matched to a gene: 0. CDR3 sequence reads: CASSQGTGGQPQHF. In DNA, the CDR3 is TGTGCCAGCAGCCAAGGGACAGGGGGTCAGCCCCAGCATTTT.

This chain links TRBV20-1 with TRBJ2-3; no firm D call. CDR1 is DFQATT, CDR2 SNEGSKA, per germline (reference sequence). This CDR3 contains 15 residues. Trimming took 3 bases from V and 2 from J, leaving 15 bases between them. CDR3 amino acids: CSASKDPPSTDTQYF. The CDR3 DNA is TGCAGTGCTAGTAAGGACCCCCCTTCCACAGATACGCAGTATTTT.

The chain joins TRBV9 to TRBJ2-2; no clear D. Looked up from germline, CDR1 is SGDLS and CDR2 is YYNGEE. Trimming took off 3 bases at V and 8 bases at J, with 11 bases between the two ends. The CDR3 length is 13 residues. Here the CDR3 DNA reads TGTGCCAGCAGCGCGCCCGACCAGGGGGAGCTGTTTTTT. It encodes CASSAPDQGELFF.

The J gene is TRBJ1-2, the V gene TRBV13; D not resolved. Trimming took 4 bases from V and 4 from J, leaving 7 bases between them. Germline CDR1 is PRHDT and CDR2 is FYEKMQ (reference sequence). This CDR3 is 12 amino acids long. The CDR3 nucleotides read TGTGCCAGCAGCTCGGGCCTCTATGGCTACACCTTC. Residues: CASSSGLYGYTF.

V and J are TRBV25-1 and TRBJ1-1; D uncertain. Trimming shortened V by 1 base and J by 3 bases, and 18 bases separated the two germline ends. Germline CDR1 MGHDK, CDR2 SYGVNS. The CDR3 runs to 17 residues. The CDR3 DNA is TGTGCCAGCAGTGAATTGTATAGCGGTGGGATTGACACTGAAGCTTTCTTT. Its translation: CASSELYSGGIDTEAFF. The full variable domain, rest sourced from reference TRBV25-1 and TRBJ1-1, is EADIYQTPRYLVIGTGKKITLECSQTMGHDKMYWYQQDPGMELHLIHYSYGVNSTEKGDLSSESTVSRIRTEHFPLTLESARPSHTSQYLCASSELYSGGIDTEAFFGQGTRLTVV.

This sequence joins TRBV6-5 and TRBJ1-2; tentative D call: TRBD1 (6 bases). The ends were cut back, 2 bases at V and 4 bases at J, with 11 bases in the middle. CDR1 and CDR2 (germline): MNHEY, SVGAGI. This CDR3 has 14 amino acids. Here the CDR3 DNA reads TGTGCCAGCAGTTACCTCGGACAGCTCTATGGCTACACCTTC. It encodes CASSYLGQLYGYTF.

This clone appeared once. The chain carries TRBV30 and TRBJ2-5, with no clear D. Trimming shortened V by 0 bases and J by 5 bases, and 7 bases separated the two germline ends. Germline V gene lookup returns CDR1 GTSNPN and CDR2 SVGIG (reference sequence). CDR3 length: 12 amino acids. The chain's CDR3 is CAWSVQKETQYF. DNA of the CDR3: TGTGCCTGGAGTGTACAAAAGGAGACCCAGTACTTC.

The chain is built from TRBV5-8 and TRBJ1-2; 7 bases fit TRBD1. V was pared by 4 bases and J by 8 bases, with 5 bases of the junction left unmatched. In germline, CDR1 is SGHTS, CDR2 YDEGEE. The CDR3 spans 12 residues. This CDR3 is CASSRTGGGYTF. The CDR3 DNA sequence: TGTGCCAGCAGCCGGACAGGAGGCGGCTACACCTTC.

V gene TRBV12-3 or TRBV12-4 combines with J gene TRBJ2-1; no clear D. This CDR3 comprises 13 residues. The V gene lost 6 bases and the J gene lost 10 bases, with 16 bases spanning the gap. CDR3 protein: CASSLTENGEQFF. The CDR3 bases are TGTGCCAGCAGCCTGACTGAGAATGGGGAGCAGTTCTTC.